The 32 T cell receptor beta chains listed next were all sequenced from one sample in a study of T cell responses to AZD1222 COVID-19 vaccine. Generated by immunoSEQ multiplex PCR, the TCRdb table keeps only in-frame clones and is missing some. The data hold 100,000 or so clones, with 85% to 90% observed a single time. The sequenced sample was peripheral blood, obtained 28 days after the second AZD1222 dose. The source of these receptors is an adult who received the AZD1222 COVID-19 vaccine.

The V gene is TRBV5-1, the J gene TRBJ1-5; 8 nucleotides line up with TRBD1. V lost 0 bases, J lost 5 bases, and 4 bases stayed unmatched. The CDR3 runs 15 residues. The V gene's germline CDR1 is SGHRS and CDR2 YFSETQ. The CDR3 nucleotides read TGCGCCAGCAGCTTGGGGACAGGGCTCCATCAGCCCCAGCATTTT. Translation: CASSLGTGLHQPQHF.

CDR3 coding DNA: TGTGCCAGCAGCTTAGAGATTAGCGGAACGCGAACGTTCAATGAGCAGTTCTTC. It translates to CASSLEISGTRTFNEQFF. The V call is TRBV7-6, the J call TRBJ2-1, with D possibly TRBD2 on 6 matching bases. Deletions cut 1 base from V and 6 bases from J, with 22 bases between. The CDR3 has 18 residues. Per germline, CDR1 SGHVS and CDR2 FNYEAQ. The variable domain in full, with the rest retrieved from reference TRBV7-6 and TRBJ2-1, is GAGVSQSPRYKVTKRGQDVALRCDPISGHVSLYWYRQALGQGPEFLTYFNYEAQQDKSGLPNDRFSAERPEGSISTLTIQRTEQRDSAMYRCASSLEISGTRTFNEQFFGPGTRLTVL.

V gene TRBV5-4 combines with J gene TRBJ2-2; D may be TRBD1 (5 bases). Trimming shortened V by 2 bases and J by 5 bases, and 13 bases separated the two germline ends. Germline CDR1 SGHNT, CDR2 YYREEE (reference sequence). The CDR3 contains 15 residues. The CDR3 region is CASSFGQGGTGELFF. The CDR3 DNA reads TGTGCCAGCAGCTTCGGGCAGGGTGGAACCGGGGAGCTGTTTTTT. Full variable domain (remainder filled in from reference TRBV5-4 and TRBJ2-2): ETGVTQSPTHLIKTRGQQVTLRCSSQSGHNTVSWYQQALGQGPQFIFQYYREEENGRGNFPPRFSGLQFPNYSSELNVNALELDDSALYLCASSFGQGGTGELFFGEGSRLTVL.

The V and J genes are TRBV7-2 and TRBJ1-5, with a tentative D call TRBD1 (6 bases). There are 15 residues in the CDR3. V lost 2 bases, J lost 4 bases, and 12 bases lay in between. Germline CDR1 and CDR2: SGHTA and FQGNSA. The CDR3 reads CASSLYQGKNQPQHF. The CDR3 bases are TGTGCCAGCAGCTTATACCAGGGGAAGAATCAGCCCCAGCATTTT.

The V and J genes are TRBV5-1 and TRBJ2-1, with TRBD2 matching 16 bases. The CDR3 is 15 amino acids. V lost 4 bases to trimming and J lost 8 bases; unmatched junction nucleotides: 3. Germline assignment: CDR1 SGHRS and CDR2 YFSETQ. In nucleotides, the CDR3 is TGCGCCAGCAGCCCGGGACTAGCGGGAGGGGATGAGCAGTTCTTC. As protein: CASSPGLAGGDEQFF.

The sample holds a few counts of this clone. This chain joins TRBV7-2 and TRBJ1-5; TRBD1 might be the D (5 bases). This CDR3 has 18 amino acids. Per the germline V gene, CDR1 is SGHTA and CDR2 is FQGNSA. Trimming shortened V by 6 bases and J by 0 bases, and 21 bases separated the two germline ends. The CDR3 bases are TGTGCCAGCAGTTTATCCCCGGGACTGATTAATAGCAATCAGCCCCAGCATTTT. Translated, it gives CASSLSPGLINSNQPQHF.

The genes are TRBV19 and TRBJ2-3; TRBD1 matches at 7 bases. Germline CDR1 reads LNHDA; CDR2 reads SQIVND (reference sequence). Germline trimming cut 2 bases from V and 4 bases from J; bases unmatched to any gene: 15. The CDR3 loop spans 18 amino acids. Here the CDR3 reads CASSIRVPTGTSSDTQYF. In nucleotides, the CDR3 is TGTGCCAGTAGTATACGGGTACCGACAGGGACATCGTCAGATACGCAGTATTTT.

The CDR3 region has the DNA TGTGCCAGCAGTTCCCTTTATAGTAAGGGATCAAGTGACGAGCAGTACTTC. This encodes CASSSLYSKGSSDEQYF. The gene calls are TRBV28 and TRBJ2-7; D is undetermined. V lost 4 bases, J lost 5 bases, and 24 bases lay in between. The CDR3 is 17 amino acids. Germline CDR1 is MDHEN and CDR2 is SYDVKM.

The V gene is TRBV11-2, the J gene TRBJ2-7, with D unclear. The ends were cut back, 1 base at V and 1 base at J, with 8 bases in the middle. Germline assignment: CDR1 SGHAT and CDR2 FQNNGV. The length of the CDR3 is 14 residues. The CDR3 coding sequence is TGTGCCAGCAGCTTAGGTCAGGTATCCTACGAGCAGTACTTC. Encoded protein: CASSLGQVSYEQYF.

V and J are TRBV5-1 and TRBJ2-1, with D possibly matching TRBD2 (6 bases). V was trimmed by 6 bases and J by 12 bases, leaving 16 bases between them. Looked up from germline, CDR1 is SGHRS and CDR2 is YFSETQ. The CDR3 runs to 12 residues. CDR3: CASTPGGEGQFF. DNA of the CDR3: TGCGCCAGCACCCCGGGCGGGGAAGGGCAGTTCTTC.

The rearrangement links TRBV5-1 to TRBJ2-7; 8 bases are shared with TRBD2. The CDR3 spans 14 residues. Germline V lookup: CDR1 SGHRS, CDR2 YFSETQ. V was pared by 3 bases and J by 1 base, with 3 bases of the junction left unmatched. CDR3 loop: CASSSSSGSYEQYF. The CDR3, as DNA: TGCGCCAGCAGCTCCTCTAGCGGGTCCTACGAGCAGTACTTC. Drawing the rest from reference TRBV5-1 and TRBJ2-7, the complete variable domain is KAGVTQTPRYLIKTRGQQVTLSCSPISGHRSVSWYQQTPGQGLQFLFEYFSETQRNKGNFPGRFSGRQFSNSRSEMNVSTLELGDSALYLCASSSSSGSYEQYFGPGTRLTVT.

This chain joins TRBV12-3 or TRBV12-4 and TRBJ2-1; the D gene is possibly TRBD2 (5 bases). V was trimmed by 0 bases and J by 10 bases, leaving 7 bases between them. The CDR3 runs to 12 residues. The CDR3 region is CASSLARAEQFF. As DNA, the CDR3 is TGTGCCAGCAGTTTAGCGCGGGCCGAGCAGTTCTTC.

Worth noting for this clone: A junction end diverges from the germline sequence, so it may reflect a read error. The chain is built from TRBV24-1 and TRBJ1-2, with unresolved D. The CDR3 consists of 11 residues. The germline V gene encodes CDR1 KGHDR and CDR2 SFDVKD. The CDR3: CATSDSNNAYF. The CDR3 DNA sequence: TGTGCCACCAGTGATTCGAACAACGCCTACTTC.

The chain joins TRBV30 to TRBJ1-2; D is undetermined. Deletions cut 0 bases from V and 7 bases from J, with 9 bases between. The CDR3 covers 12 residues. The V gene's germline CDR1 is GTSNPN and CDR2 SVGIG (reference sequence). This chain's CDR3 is CAWSVNLFGYTF. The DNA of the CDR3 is TGTGCCTGGAGTGTAAATCTTTTTGGCTACACCTTC.

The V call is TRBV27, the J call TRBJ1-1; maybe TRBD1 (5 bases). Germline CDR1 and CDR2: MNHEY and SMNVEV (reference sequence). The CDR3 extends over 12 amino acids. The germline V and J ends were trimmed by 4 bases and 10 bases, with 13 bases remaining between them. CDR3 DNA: TGTGCCAGCAGTTCGGCAGGGAGAGGAGCTTTCTTT. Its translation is CASSSAGRGAFF.

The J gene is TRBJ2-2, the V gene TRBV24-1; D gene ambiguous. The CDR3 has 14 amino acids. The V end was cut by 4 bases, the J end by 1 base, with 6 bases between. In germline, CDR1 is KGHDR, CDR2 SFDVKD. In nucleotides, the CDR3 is TGTGCCACCAGTGACTCACAGAACACCGGGGAGCTGTTTTTT. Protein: CATSDSQNTGELFF.

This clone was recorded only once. The CDR3 region is CASSFKTGGAWETQYF. In DNA, the CDR3 is TGTGCCAGCAGCTTTAAGACAGGGGGCGCTTGGGAGACCCAGTACTTC. The rearrangement joins TRBV5-4 to TRBJ2-5; TRBD1 matches 10 bases. This CDR3 spans 16 amino acids. J gave up 5 bases and V 2 bases, and 9 bases lay outside the gene matches. Germline V gene lookup returns CDR1 SGHNT and CDR2 YYREEE (reference sequence).

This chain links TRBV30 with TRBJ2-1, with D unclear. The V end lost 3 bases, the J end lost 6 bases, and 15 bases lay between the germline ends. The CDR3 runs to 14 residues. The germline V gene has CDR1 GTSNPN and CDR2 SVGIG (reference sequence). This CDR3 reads CAWRGRSSINEQFF. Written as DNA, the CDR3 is TGTGCCTGGAGGGGCCGTTCTAGTATCAATGAGCAGTTCTTC.

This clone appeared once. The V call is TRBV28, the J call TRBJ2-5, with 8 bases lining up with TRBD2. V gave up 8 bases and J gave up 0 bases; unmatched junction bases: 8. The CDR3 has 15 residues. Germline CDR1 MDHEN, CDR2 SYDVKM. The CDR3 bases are TGTGCCAGCTCGGCTGGCGGGAGGAACCAAGAGACCCAGTACTTC. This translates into CASSAGGRNQETQYF.

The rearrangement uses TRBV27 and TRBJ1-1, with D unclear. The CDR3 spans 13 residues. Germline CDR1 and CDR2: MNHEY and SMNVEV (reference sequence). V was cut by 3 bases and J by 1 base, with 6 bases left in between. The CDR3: CASSLVGNTEAFF. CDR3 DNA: TGTGCCAGCAGTTTGGTAGGGAACACTGAAGCTTTCTTT.

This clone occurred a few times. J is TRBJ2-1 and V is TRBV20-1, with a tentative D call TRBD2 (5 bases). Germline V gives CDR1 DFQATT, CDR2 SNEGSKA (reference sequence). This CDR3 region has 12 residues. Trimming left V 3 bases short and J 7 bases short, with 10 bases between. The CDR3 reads CSASEGMNEQFF. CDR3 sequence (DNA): TGCAGTGCTAGTGAGGGTATGAATGAGCAGTTCTTC.

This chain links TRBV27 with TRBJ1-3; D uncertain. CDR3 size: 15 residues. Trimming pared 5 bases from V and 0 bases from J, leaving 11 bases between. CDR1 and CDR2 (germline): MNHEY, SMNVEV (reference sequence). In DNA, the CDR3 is TGTGCCAGCAGTCCGCACACCAGCTCTGGAAACACCATATATTTT. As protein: CASSPHTSSGNTIYF.

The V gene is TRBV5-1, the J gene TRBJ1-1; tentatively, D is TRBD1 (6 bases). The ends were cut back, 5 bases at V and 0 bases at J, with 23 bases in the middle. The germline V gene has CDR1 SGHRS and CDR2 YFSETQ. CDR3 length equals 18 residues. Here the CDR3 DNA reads TGCGCCAGCAGGAACGACAGGAGCCCTTTTCAAATGAACACTGAAGCTTTCTTT. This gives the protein CASRNDRSPFQMNTEAFF. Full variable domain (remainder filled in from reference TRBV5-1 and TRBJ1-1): KAGVTQTPRYLIKTRGQQVTLSCSPISGHRSVSWYQQTPGQGLQFLFEYFSETQRNKGNFPGRFSGRQFSNSRSEMNVSTLELGDSALYLCASRNDRSPFQMNTEAFFGQGTRLTVV.

For the CDR3, the DNA is TGTGCCAGCAGTTGGACAGTCACCGGGGAGCTGTTTTTT. Translation gives CASSWTVTGELFF. The chain employs TRBV2 and TRBJ2-2; weak D call: TRBD1 (6 bases). Deletions cut 5 bases from V and 4 bases from J, with 8 bases between. CDR1 and CDR2 from the germline V gene are SNHLY and FYNNEI. The CDR3 consists of 13 residues. The full variable domain, in which reference TRBV2 and TRBJ2-2 provide the parts outside the CDR3, is EPEVTQTPSHQVTQMGQEVILRCVPISNHLYFYWYRQILGQKVEFLVSFYNNEISEKSEIFDDQFSVERPDGSNFTLKIRSTKLEDSAMYFCASSWTVTGELFFGEGSRLTVL.

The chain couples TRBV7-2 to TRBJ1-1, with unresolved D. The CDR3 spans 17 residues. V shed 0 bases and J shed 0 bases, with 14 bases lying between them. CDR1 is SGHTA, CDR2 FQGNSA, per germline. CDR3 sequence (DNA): TGTGCCAGCAGCTTAGCGTTAAAGGGAACCATGAACACTGAAGCTTTCTTT. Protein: CASSLALKGTMNTEAFF. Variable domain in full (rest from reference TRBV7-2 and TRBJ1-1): GAGVSQSPSNKVTEKGKDVELRCDPISGHTALYWYRQSLGQGLEFLIYFQGNSAPDKSGLPSDRFSAERTGGSVSTLTIQRTQQEDSAVYLCASSLALKGTMNTEAFFGQGTRLTVV.

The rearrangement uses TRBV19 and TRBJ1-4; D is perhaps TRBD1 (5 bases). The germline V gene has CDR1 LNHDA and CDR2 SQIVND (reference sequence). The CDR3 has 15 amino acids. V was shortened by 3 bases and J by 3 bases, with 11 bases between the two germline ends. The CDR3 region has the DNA TGTGCCAGTAGTATTTCAGGGAGTGCTAATGAAAAACTGTTTTTT. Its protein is CASSISGSANEKLFF. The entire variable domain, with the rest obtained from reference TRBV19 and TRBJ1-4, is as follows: DGGITQSPKYLFRKEGQNVTLSCEQNLNHDAMYWYRQDPGQGLRLIYYSQIVNDFQKGDIAEGYSVSREKKESFPLTVTSAQKNPTAFYLCASSISGSANEKLFFGSGTQLSVL.

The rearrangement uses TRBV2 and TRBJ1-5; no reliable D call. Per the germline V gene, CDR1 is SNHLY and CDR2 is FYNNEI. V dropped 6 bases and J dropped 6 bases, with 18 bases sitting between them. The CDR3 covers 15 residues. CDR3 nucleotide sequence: TGTGCCAGCAGACCCCTAAGTATCGGAGGTCAGCCCCAGCATTTT. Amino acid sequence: CASRPLSIGGQPQHF.

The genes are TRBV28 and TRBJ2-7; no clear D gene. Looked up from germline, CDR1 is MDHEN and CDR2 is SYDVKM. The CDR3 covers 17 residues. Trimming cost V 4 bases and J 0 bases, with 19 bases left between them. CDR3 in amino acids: CASSSNPPAAASYEQYF. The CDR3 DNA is TGTGCCAGCAGTTCAAACCCACCCGCAGCAGCCTCCTACGAGCAGTACTTC.

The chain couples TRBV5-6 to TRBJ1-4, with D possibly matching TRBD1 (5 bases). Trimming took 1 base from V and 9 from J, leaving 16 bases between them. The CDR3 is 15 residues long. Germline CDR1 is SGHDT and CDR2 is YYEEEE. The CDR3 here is CASSLSRGAGKKLFF. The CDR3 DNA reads TGTGCCAGCAGCTTGAGCCGGGGCGCGGGTAAAAAACTGTTTTTT.

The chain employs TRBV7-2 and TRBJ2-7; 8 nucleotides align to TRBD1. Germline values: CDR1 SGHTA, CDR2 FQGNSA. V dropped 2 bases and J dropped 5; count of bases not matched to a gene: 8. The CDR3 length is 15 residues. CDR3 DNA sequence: TGTGCCAGCAGCTTAAGGAGGACAGGGTGGAACGAGCAGTACTTC. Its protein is CASSLRRTGWNEQYF.

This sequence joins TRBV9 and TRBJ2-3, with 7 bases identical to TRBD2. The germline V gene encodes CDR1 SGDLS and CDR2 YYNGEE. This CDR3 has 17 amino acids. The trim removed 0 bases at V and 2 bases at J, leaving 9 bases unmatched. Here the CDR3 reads CASSVAPSGFDTDTQYF. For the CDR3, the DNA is TGTGCCAGCAGCGTAGCTCCTAGCGGATTCGACACAGATACGCAGTATTTT.

CDR3 nucleotide sequence: TGCAGCGCCGAGGGGGGTTGGGACGAGCAGTACTTC. Protein product: CSAEGGWDEQYF. The chain recombines TRBV29-1 with TRBJ2-7, with D perhaps TRBD1 or TRBD2 (6 bases each). Germline loops: CDR1 SQVTM, CDR2 ANQGSEA. The V and J ends lost 7 bases and 5 bases respectively, with 15 bases between them. The CDR3 runs to 12 residues.